This T cell receptor beta chain emerged from a study of blood T cell repertoires in COVID-19. Sequencing used immunoSEQ multiplex PCR; TCRdb keeps in-frame clones, though not all of them. The table includes 130,000 to 150,000 clones, roughly 86% detected once. Sequenced material: peripheral blood. This TCR derives from a human donor in a cohort sampled during active COVID-19.

The CDR3 DNA is TGTGCCTGGAGGAGTGCAGGGCTTAACACTGAAGCTTTCTTT. Amino acid sequence: CAWRSAGLNTEAFF. The chain links TRBV30 to TRBJ1-1, with D possibly matching TRBD1 (5 bases). Germline V gives CDR1 GTSNPN, CDR2 SVGIG (reference sequence). V lost 3 bases and J lost 2, with 13 bases in between. CDR3 length: 14 amino acids. The whole variable domain, filled in from reference TRBV30 and TRBJ1-1, reads SQTIHQWPATLVQPVGSPLSLECTVEGTSNPNLYWYRQAAGRGLQLLFYSVGIGQISSEVPQNLSASRPQDRQFILSSKKLLLSDSGFYLCAWRSAGLNTEAFFGQGTRLTVV.